This T cell receptor beta chain was obtained from a study of blood T cell repertoires in COVID-19. Study context: Some COVID-19 samples were acute and others convalescent; all came from the United States, Italy and Spain. T cells, B-cell-depleted T cells, or PBMCs supplied cDNA or gDNA.

Trimming shortened V by 1 base and J by 2 bases, and 5 bases separated the two germline ends. The CDR3 contains 13 residues. In the original analysis: How many nucleated cells were present was estimated from reference gene primer amplification. Using immunoSEQ multiplex PCR, the repertoire was profiled, and TCRdb retains in-frame clones only, with some absent. The V and J calls and clone size come from that table; D and trimming were worked out from the DNA. The sample consists of some 100,000 clones, around 84% of them appearing once. The sample was peripheral blood. This sequence originates from a woman aged 55-70 years with acute or convalescent COVID-19. V gene TRBV5-3 combines with J gene TRBJ2-3; D remains unclear. TRBV5-3 is placed among ORFs of uncertain function. CDR3 DNA: TGTGCCAGAAGCTTGTCTAACACAGATACGCAGTATTTT. It yields the protein CARSLSNTDTQYF.